This T cell receptor beta chain was recovered during a study of blood T cells in healthy people across ages (dated by TCRdb to about 2015). Regarding the study in general: In model experiments, roughly one uniquely barcoded TCR beta cDNA molecule per two T cells was captured by template switching. To track age-related changes in TCR beta repertoire diversity, the study relied on deep sequencing normalized with unique cDNA molecular identifiers. Donors were grouped into four age groups: young (average 16 years), middle-aged (roughly 37), aged (over 55) and long-lived (less than 85). To avoid experimental bias, donors of different ages were spread randomly across the sequencing lanes. For two donors (one aged 18 to 29 and one aged 80 or older), the study analyzed two additional independent replicas of 1 million unique cDNA reads from the same blood draw.

The trim is 3 bases for V and 6 bases for J, with a gap of 20 bases between the germline ends. Taken from the germline V gene (reference sequence), the CDR1 and CDR2 loops are DFQATT and SNEGSKA. The CDR3 holds 15 amino acids from the cysteine to the phenylalanine. CDR3 DNA is the only sequence kept; it has 45 bases, read in frame from the first base. The donors were roughly 40 Caucasian individuals from Russia, aged roughly 6 to 100 years, who were systemically healthy. Around 9.7 milliliters of peripheral blood were collected from each donor into EDTA-treated Vacutainer tubes. Ficoll-Paque density-gradient centrifugation was used to isolate PBMCs, with at least 7 million per sample. Total RNA was extracted from PBMCs with Trizol reagent, with at least 5.5 micrograms obtained per sample. Naive CD45RAhigh/CD27high T cell percentages were measured by flow cytometry on a PBMC aliquot from every donor.

Overall study outcomes, separate from this receptor: Compared with the aged group, the long-lived group had more naive CD4+ T cells, fewer expanded clones and increased TCR diversity, suggesting age selection. Observed TCR beta diversity correlated strongly with the percentage of naive T cells measured by flow cytometry. Because the CMV infection status of the donors was unknown, age-related changes in expanded clonotypes may potentially have been confounded. Estimates of total diversity based on one million sequenced T cells were considered lower bounds and underestimates. Because profiling used bulk unsorted PBMCs, naive and antigen-experienced compartments could not be compared conclusively. Observed TCR beta diversity per million T cells fell roughly linearly with age, and a significant reduction was already apparent by age roughly 41.

Libraries were constructed by 5' RACE. A second PCR of roughly 7 to 12 cycles was run with a J-beta primer mix and a sample-barcoded 5' primer. A template-switch 5' adaptor carrying 12 random nucleotides introduced a unique molecular identifier onto each TCR beta cDNA molecule. Each sample yielded at least 2.5 million CDR3-containing paired-end reads. First-strand cDNA was synthesized from all RNA with the Mint cDNA synthesis kit, primed by a TRBC-specific oligonucleotide. Following uracil-DNA glycosylase treatment, a first 18-cycle PCR with universal primers M1SS and BC2_uni_R was performed on all cDNA. Regarding the original processing steps: Normalization of each sample was performed by random selection of 1 million high-quality reads, each carrying a distinct molecular identifier. Instead of being binned into consensus sequences, reads that shared molecular identifiers were thrown out. MiTCR, with a Q25 quality threshold and the strictest error-elimination algorithm, was used for CDR3 identification, clonotype clustering and error correction. A nonparametric unseen species model with Euler transformation was used to estimate lower-bound total TCR beta diversity. Through fastp at Q25 and MiXCR, TCRdb rebuilt clones from the public reads, retaining in-frame beta chains. Each record represents a unique CDR3 protein, reported with the most common genes and DNA among its rows. The V and J calls shown here were made by TCRdb, not taken from the authors' results. This sample has some 1,800,000 distinct CDR3 sequences in its table, and roughly two fifths of those were observed once. The ten most abundant clones make up more than 20% of the sample.

Notes on this clonotype: The target of this receptor is not known. Base-call qualities are not available, and no considerably larger clone is one nucleotide away.

The chain links TRBV20-1 with TRBJ1-2, with the D gene call left open. Sequencing was carried out using blood. This clonotype originated in a human donor in good health. The DNA reads TGCAGTGCTAGTCCCGGGGTCGGATCAAGTGATGGCTACACCTTC. It is translated as CSASPGVGSSDGYTF.